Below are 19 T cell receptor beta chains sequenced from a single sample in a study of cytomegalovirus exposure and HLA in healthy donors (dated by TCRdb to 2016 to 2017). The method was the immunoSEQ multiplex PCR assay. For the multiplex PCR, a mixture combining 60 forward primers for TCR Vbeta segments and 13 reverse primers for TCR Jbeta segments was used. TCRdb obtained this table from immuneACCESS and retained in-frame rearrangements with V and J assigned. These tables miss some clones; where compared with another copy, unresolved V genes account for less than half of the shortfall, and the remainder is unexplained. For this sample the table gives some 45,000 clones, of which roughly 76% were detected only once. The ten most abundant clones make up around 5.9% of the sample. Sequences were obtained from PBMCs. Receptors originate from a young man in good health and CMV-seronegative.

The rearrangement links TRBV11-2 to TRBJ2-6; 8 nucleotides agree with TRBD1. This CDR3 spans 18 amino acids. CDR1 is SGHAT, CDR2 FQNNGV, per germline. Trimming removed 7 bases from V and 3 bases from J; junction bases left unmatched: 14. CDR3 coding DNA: TGTGCCAGCACCCTTAAAGCAGGCAGGGGGCGTGGGGCCAACGTCCTGACTTTC. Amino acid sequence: CASTLKAGRGRGANVLTF.

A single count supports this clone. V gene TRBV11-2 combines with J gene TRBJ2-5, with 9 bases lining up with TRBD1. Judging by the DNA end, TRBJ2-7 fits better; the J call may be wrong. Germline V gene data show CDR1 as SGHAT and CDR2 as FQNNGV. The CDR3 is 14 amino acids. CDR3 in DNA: TGTGCCAGCAGCTCTGACAGGGGGGGTTACGAGCAGTACTTC. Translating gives CASSSDRGGYEQYF.

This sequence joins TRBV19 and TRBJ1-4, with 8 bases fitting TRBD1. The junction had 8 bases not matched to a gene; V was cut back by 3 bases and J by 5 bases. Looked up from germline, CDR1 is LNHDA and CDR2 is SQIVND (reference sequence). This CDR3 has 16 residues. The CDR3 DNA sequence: TGTGCCAGTAGTATCGACAGGGGAACTAAAAATGAAAAACTGTTTTTT. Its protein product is CASSIDRGTKNEKLFF. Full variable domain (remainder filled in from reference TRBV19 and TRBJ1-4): DGGITQSPKYLFRKEGQNVTLSCEQNLNHDAMYWYRQDPGQGLRLIYYSQIVNDFQKGDIAEGYSVSREKKESFPLTVTSAQKNPTAFYLCASSIDRGTKNEKLFFGSGTQLSVL.

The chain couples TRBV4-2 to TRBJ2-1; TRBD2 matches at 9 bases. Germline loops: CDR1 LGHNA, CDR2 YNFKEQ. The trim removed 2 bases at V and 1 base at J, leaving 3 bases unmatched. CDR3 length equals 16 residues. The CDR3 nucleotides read TGTGCCAGCAGCCAAACAAGCGGGGGGTCCTACAATGAGCAGTTCTTC. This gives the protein CASSQTSGGSYNEQFF.

The CDR3 spells CASKGRGDTEAFF. CDR3 DNA: TGTGCCAGCAAGGGGAGGGGGGACACTGAAGCTTTCTTT. V usage is TRBV9 and J usage is TRBJ1-1; TRBD1 might be the D (6 bases). Germline CDR1 is SGDLS and CDR2 is YYNGEE. CDR3 length: 13 amino acids. Trimming cost V 6 bases and J 3 bases, with 12 bases left between them.

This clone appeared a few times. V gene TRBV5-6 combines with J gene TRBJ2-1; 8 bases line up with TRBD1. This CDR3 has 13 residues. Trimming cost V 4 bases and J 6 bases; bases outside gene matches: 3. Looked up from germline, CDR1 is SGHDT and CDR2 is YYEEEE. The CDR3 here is CASSPDRANEQFF. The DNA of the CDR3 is TGTGCCAGCAGCCCGGACAGGGCCAATGAGCAGTTCTTC.

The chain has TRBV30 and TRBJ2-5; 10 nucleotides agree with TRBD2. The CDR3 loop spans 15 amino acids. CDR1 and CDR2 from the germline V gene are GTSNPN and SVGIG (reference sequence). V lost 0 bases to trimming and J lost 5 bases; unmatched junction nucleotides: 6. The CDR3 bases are TGTGCCTGGAGTGTCCTAGCGGGAGCGTGGGAGACCCAGTACTTC. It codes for CAWSVLAGAWETQYF.

CDR3 loop: CASSLTSARLNTGELFF. The CDR3 nucleotides are TGCGCCAGCAGCTTGACTAGCGCACGATTGAACACCGGGGAGCTGTTTTTT. The rearrangement uses TRBV5-1 and TRBJ2-2; 7 bases are shared with TRBD2. J lost 1 base, V lost 1 base, and 7 bases had no gene match. This CDR3 is built from 17 residues. Germline loops: CDR1 SGHRS, CDR2 YFSETQ.

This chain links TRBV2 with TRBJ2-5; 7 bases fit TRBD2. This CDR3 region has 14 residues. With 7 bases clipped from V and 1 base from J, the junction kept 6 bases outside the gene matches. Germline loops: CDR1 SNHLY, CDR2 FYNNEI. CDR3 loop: CASNLLAAQETQYF. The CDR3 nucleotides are TGTGCCAGCAACCTCCTAGCGGCCCAAGAGACCCAGTACTTC.

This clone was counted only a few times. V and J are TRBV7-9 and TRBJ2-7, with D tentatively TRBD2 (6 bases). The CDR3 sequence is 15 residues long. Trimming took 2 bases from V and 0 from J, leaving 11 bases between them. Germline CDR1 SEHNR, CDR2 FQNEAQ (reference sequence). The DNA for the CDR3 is TGTGCCAGCAGCTTAAGGGACTTGAGCTCCTACGAGCAGTACTTC. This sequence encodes CASSLRDLSSYEQYF.

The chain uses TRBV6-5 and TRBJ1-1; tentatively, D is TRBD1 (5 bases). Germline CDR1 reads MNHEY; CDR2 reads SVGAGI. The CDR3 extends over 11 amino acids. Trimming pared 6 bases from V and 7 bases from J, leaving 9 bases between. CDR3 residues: CASSDSFEAFF. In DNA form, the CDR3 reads TGTGCCAGCAGCGACAGCTTTGAAGCTTTCTTT.

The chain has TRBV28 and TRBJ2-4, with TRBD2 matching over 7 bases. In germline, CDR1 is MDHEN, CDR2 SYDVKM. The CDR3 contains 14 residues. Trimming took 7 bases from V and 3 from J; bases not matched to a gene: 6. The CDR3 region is CASIRGGNKNIQYF. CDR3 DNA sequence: TGTGCCAGCATTCGCGGGGGTAACAAAAACATTCAGTACTTC.

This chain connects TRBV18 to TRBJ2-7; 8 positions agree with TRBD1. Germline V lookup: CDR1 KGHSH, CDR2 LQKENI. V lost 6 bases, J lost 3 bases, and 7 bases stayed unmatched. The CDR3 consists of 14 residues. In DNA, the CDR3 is TGTGCCAGCTCCCGCCCTACAGGGGGCTACGAGCAGTACTTC. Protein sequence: CASSRPTGGYEQYF.

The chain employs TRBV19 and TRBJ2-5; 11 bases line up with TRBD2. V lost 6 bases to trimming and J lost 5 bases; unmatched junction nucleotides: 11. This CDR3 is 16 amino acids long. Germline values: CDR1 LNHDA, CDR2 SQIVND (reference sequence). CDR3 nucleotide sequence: TGTGCCAGTAGCCAAAGGTTTAGCGGGAGGGCTGAGACCCAGTACTTC. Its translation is CASSQRFSGRAETQYF.

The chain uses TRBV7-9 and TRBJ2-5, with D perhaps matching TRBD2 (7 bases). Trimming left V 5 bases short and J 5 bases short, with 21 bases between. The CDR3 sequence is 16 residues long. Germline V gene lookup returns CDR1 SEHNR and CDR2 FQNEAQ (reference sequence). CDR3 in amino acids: CASSGTRGGWYETQYF. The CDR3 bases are TGTGCCAGCAGCGGGACGAGGGGGGGTTGGTATGAGACCCAGTACTTC.

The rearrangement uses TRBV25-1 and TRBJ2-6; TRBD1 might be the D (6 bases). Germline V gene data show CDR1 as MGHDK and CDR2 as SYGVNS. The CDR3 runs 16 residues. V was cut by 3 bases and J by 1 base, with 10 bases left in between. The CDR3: CASSDARGSGANVLTF. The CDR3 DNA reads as TGTGCCAGCAGTGATGCCAGGGGATCTGGGGCCAACGTCCTGACTTTC.

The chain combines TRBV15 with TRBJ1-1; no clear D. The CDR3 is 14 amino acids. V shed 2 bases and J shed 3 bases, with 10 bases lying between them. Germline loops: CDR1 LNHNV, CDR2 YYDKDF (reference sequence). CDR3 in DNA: TGTGCCACCAGCAGATCGTCCCAGGACACTGAAGCTTTCTTT. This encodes CATSRSSQDTEAFF.

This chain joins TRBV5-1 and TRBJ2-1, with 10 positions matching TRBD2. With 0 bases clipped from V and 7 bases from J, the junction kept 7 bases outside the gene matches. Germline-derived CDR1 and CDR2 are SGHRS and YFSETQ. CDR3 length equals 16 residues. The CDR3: CASSLARTSGLNEQFF. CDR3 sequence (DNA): TGCGCCAGCAGCTTGGCACGGACTAGCGGTCTGAATGAGCAGTTCTTC. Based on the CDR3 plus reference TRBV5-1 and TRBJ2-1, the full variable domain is KAGVTQTPRYLIKTRGQQVTLSCSPISGHRSVSWYQQTPGQGLQFLFEYFSETQRNKGNFPGRFSGRQFSNSRSEMNVSTLELGDSALYLCASSLARTSGLNEQFFGPGTRLTVL.

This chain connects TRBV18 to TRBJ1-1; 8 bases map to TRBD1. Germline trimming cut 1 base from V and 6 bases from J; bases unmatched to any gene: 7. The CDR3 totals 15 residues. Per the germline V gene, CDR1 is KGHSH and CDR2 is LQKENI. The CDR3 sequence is CASSPLDRGVAEAFF. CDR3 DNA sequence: TGTGCCAGCTCACCACTTGACAGGGGCGTTGCTGAAGCTTTCTTT. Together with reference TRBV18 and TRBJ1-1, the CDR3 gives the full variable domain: NAGVMQNPRHLVRRRGQEARLRCSPMKGHSHVYWYRQLPEEGLKFMVYLQKENIIDESGMPKERFSAEFPKEGPSILRIQQVVRGDSAAYFCASSPLDRGVAEAFFGQGTRLTVV.